This TCR beta chain was retrieved from a study of CD8 T cells in Susac syndrome. With random hexamers, reverse transcription was performed on about 0.5 to 1 ug of RNA. Amplification of TCR beta CDR3 was carried out by immunoSEQ multiplex PCR, which covered 54 Vbeta and 13 Jbeta segments. Each CDR3 protein is one row after TCRdb ran MiXCR on the immunoSEQ multiplex PCR reads. The data contain some 140,000 distinct CDR3 sequences, roughly 76% of them singletons. TCR beta sequencing was performed on blood CD8+ and CD4+ T cells. It was negative isolation that provided the CD8+ and CD4+ T cells, whereas TEMRA cells were enriched by FACS. The CDR3 sequence is 15 residues long. Trimming shortened V by 3 bases and J by 4 bases, and 15 bases separated the two germline ends. Germline V gene lookup returns CDR1 MNHEY and CDR2 SMNVEV (reference sequence).

The chain carries TRBV27 and TRBJ1-2; D is unclear. The source material was CD8+ T cells from PBMCs. This clonotype originated in a human donor with multiple sclerosis. For the CDR3, the DNA is TGTGCCAGCAGTTTCGCGGTTGATGGCAGCTATGGCTACACCTTC. Its protein is CASSFAVDGSYGYTF.